This TCR beta chain was documented in a study of blood T cell repertoires in COVID-19. This CDR3 region has 14 residues. Germline CDR1 and CDR2: MNHEY and SMNVEV (reference sequence). V was trimmed by 3 bases and J by 9 bases, leaving 15 bases between them. Authors' methods: Amplification with reference gene primers provided the estimates of nucleated cell counts. Libraries were prepared by immunoSEQ multiplex PCR; TCRdb keeps only in-frame clonotypes and omits some of them. V and J calls and clone size are those listed in that table; D and trimming were worked out from the DNA. This repertoire shows 85,000 to 120,000 clones, around four fifths found once; its top ten account for roughly a tenth.

This sequence originates from a man aged 55 to 70 with active or convalescent COVID-19. Material for sequencing was peripheral blood. The chain couples TRBV27 to TRBJ2-1; D gene unclear. The CDR3 spells CASSFSAPVREQFF. For the CDR3, the DNA is TGTGCCAGCAGTTTTTCCGCGCCGGTCCGTGAGCAGTTCTTC.